Sequencing of this T cell receptor (beta chain) was carried out in a study of breast tumors, draining lymph nodes, adjacent tissues. Whole-study results and caveats: Data only fit, rather than demonstrated, lymph node origin of most tumor T cells. Tumors had less TCR diversity than lymph nodes, more than nontumor tissue. The data were judged consistent with most tumor T cells coming from lymph node and expanding in tumor.

The lymph nodes were axillary draining lymph nodes from breast cancer patients. TCRdb independently ran MiXCR on the multiplex PCR reads; one entry per CDR3 protein. The data show over 150,000 distinct CDR3 sequences, 25% to 40% seen once. This clonotype has a count of ten or more. Its cognate antigen is unknown. This receptor was obtained from a female donor with breast cancer. Some clones in this sample may be carry-over from other donors' samples. The specimen sequenced was axillary lymph node tissue.

The CDR3 sequence is CASSRQTSENTGELFF. CDR3 sequence (DNA): TGTGCCAGCAGCCGACAGACTAGCGAGAACACCGGGGAGCTGTTTTTT. The chain employs TRBV11-2 and TRBJ2-2; 8 bases match TRBD2. The CDR3 length is 16 residues. V lost 5 bases to trimming and J lost 1 base; unmatched junction nucleotides: 6. From germline, CDR1 is SGHAT and CDR2 FQNNGV.